This TCR beta chain is drawn from a study of beta chain features in type 1 diabetes. Study-level points and caveats: Shorter templates might be favored by PCR, equally in patients and controls. Moderately but significantly shorter TCRB CDR3s were found in Type 1 diabetes patients in all four CD4+ subsets. Any HLA-type effect on TCRB rearrangement remained unresolved here.

In its sample, this clone was seen a few times. Its antigen is unidentified. Sequenced material consisted of expressed TCRB transcripts (all of the isolated RNA was reverse transcribed). Samples of naive, central memory and regulatory T cells yielded a mean of around 3.4 million reads. Profiled with immunoSEQ multiplex PCR; TCRdb holds only in-frame clones, not every one. Found here are almost 350,000 clones, 9.3% of them singletons; the top ten hold around 1%. Sorting based on CD45RO/CCR7/CD25/CD127/CD95/CD27 separated CD4+ naive, central memory, regulatory and stem cell-like memory cells. This sequence originates from a man aged 30 to 39 with type 1 diabetes. Sequencing input: central memory CD4+ T cells from blood.

CDR3 sequence reads: CASSPIPKGQREQYF. The CDR3 DNA sequence: TGTGCCAGCAGTCCCATCCCTAAGGGACAACGCGAGCAGTACTTC. The chain uses TRBV6-5 and TRBJ2-7; TRBD1 is a possible D gene (6 bases). In germline, CDR1 is MNHEY, CDR2 SVGAGI. V was shortened by 5 bases and J by 6 bases, with 20 bases between the two germline ends. The CDR3 loop spans 15 amino acids.